One sample yielded the 10 T cell receptor beta chains listed below, sequenced in a study of T cell repertoires in cytomegalovirus infection. MiXCR, run by TCRdb on the reads, gives a single entry per CDR3 protein. This sample has 150,000 to 190,000 distinct CDR3 sequences; around 22% occur once, and the top ten carry roughly 9.7%. The sample was PBMCs. Receptors were obtained from a human donor in good health (CMV status not recorded). Some clones in this sample may be carry-over from other donors' samples.

The rearrangement uses TRBV20-1 and TRBJ1-6; 7 positions agree with TRBD1. The CDR3 has 15 residues. Per germline, CDR1 DFQATT and CDR2 SNEGSKA (reference sequence). The junction had 12 bases not matched to a gene; V was cut back by 6 bases and J by 7 bases. The CDR3 sequence is CSATGQTSINSPLHF. The CDR3 DNA sequence: TGCAGTGCCACGGGACAGACGAGTATCAATTCACCCCTCCACTTT.

This chain links TRBV28 with TRBJ1-5, with 7 bases identical to TRBD1. V dropped 7 bases and J dropped 4; count of bases not matched to a gene: 13. Germline lookup yields CDR1 MDHEN and CDR2 SYDVKM. The CDR3 spans 16 residues. CDR3 nucleotides: TGTGCCAGCACGGGCTGGGGACAGAAAGGAAATCAGCCCCAGCATTTT. Protein: CASTGWGQKGNQPQHF.

This clonotype was seen only a few times. The V call is TRBV28, the J call TRBJ1-1; D is unresolved. Germline V gene data show CDR1 as MDHEN and CDR2 as SYDVKM. Trimming shortened V by 8 bases and J by 2 bases, and 6 bases separated the two germline ends. The CDR3 has 11 amino acids. The CDR3 sequence is CASGVNTEAFF. CDR3 DNA sequence: TGTGCCAGCGGGGTTAACACTGAAGCTTTCTTT.

The V and J genes are TRBV28 and TRBJ2-7; D is unclear. The CDR3 extends over 13 amino acids. The V gene lost 2 bases and the J gene lost 4 bases, with 9 bases spanning the gap. CDR1 and CDR2 from the germline V gene are MDHEN and SYDVKM. In DNA form, the CDR3 reads TGTGCCAGCAGTTTACTACCGCAATACGAGCAGTACTTC. Its protein product is CASSLLPQYEQYF.

This clonotype was seen ten or more times. V is TRBV6-2 or TRBV6-3 and J is TRBJ1-2; the D is unclear. This CDR3 is built from 14 residues. V lost 0 bases and J lost 3, with 8 bases in between. CDR1 is MNHEY and CDR2 is SVGEGT in the germline V gene. CDR3 DNA sequence: TGTGCCAGCAGTTACTCGCAGGTCGACTATGGCTACACCTTC. Translation: CASSYSQVDYGYTF.

This clonotype was seen many times. The V gene is TRBV12-3 or TRBV12-4, the J gene TRBJ2-7; the match to TRBD2 covers 8 bases. This CDR3 is 14 amino acids long. V gave up 5 bases and J gave up 2 bases; unmatched junction bases: 5. CDR3 region: CASSQAGDPYEQYF. DNA of the CDR3: TGTGCCAGCAGTCAAGCGGGGGATCCCTACGAGCAGTACTTC.

The V gene is TRBV7-2, the J gene TRBJ2-1, with TRBD2 identical over 7 bases. The CDR3 spans 14 residues. After removal of 4 bases from V and 5 bases from J, the junction contained 5 bases not matched to a gene. Germline CDR1 reads SGHTA; CDR2 reads FQGNSA. In DNA, the CDR3 is TGTGCCAGCAGCTCCGGGACTACCAACAATGAGCAGTTCTTC. Translation: CASSSGTTNNEQFF.

This sequence joins TRBV29-1 and TRBJ1-4; tentative D call: TRBD1 (6 bases). Trimming cost V 4 bases and J 0 bases, with 9 bases left between them. The CDR3 is 14 residues long. Germline loops: CDR1 SQVTM, CDR2 ANQGSEA. The CDR3 DNA reads TGCAGCGTTGCGGGGGCTGCAACTAATGAAAAACTGTTTTTT. Translated: CSVAGAATNEKLFF. Using reference TRBV29-1 and TRBJ1-4 for the parts outside the CDR3, the full variable domain is SAVISQKPSRDICQRGTSLTIQCQVDSQVTMMFWYRQQPGQSLTLIATANQGSEATYESGFVIDKFPISRPNLTFSTLTVSNMSPEDSSIYLCSVAGAATNEKLFFGSGTQLSVL.

A note on this clonotype: Compared with germline, one end of the junction differs, possibly owing to a read error. This sequence joins TRBV4-1 and TRBJ2-5; D is unclear. Germline values: CDR1 MGHRA, CDR2 YSYEKL. This CDR3 is built from 14 residues. This chain's CDR3 is CASRQVRQQETQYF. CDR3 DNA sequence: TGCGCCAGCAGGCAAGTGAGGCAGCAAGAGACCCAGTACTTC.

This clonotype was found a few times. The V gene is TRBV11-3, the J gene TRBJ1-2; D is unresolved. The V gene's germline CDR1 is SGHNT and CDR2 YENEEA. CDR3 length: 12 residues. The V end lost 1 base, the J end lost 6 bases, and 6 bases lay between the germline ends. The CDR3: CASSLAENGYTF. DNA for the CDR3: TGTGCCAGCAGCTTAGCGGAAAATGGCTACACCTTC.